This TCR beta chain was identified during a study of blood T cells in healthy people across ages. This clonotype has more than one count but fewer than ten. PCR was performed a second time for about 7 to 12 cycles using a sample-barcoded 5' primer and a J-beta primer mix. Via MiXCR, TCRdb re-called the 5' RACE reads, giving one row per CDR3 protein. This sample has 1,500,000 or so distinct CDR3 sequences, with approximately 63% found just once. With each sample, at least 5 micrograms of total RNA were extracted. V shed 5 bases, J shed 8 bases, and the junction held 7 bases outside the gene matches. This CDR3 region has 14 residues. The germline V gene encodes CDR1 KGHSH and CDR2 LQKENI.

The TCR originated in a man between 18 and 29 years old in good health. Source material: blood. The chain carries TRBV18 and TRBJ2-1, with TRBD1 identical over 9 bases. The CDR3 spells CASSSQQGADEQFF. Written as DNA, the CDR3 is TGTGCCAGCTCATCGCAACAGGGGGCCGATGAGCAGTTCTTC. Full variable domain (rest looked up from reference TRBV18 and TRBJ2-1): NAGVMQNPRHLVRRRGQEARLRCSPMKGHSHVYWYRQLPEEGLKFMVYLQKENIIDESGMPKERFSAEFPKEGPSILRIQQVVRGDSAAYFCASSSQQGADEQFFGPGTRLTVL.